Given below is one TCR beta chain in context. This specimen belongs to a study of blood T cell repertoires in COVID-19. Looking at the study overall: Acute and convalescent COVID-19 specimens originated in the United States, Italy and Spain. From T cells, B-cell-depleted T cells, or PBMCs came the material, which was cDNA or gDNA.

CDR1 is SQVTM and CDR2 is ANQGSEA in the germline V gene. This CDR3 region has 12 residues. Trimming removed 7 bases at V and 7 bases at J, with 14 bases between. Authors' methods: From reference gene primer amplification, estimates of nucleated cell counts were derived. Clones were sequenced by immunoSEQ multiplex PCR, and TCRdb holds only the in-frame ones, with some missing. The V and J calls and clone size are taken from that table; D and trimming were inferred from the DNA. Of about 400,000 clones detected, around 90% appear once; the ten largest clones hold 2.5% to 3.5%. V and J are TRBV29-1 and TRBJ1-5; possible D gene TRBD1, 5 bases. Sequencing was performed on peripheral blood. The source of this sequence is a human donor in a cohort sampled during active COVID-19. The CDR3 spells CSDPREGQPQHF. CDR3 bases: TGCAGCGACCCCAGGGAGGGGCAGCCCCAGCATTTT.